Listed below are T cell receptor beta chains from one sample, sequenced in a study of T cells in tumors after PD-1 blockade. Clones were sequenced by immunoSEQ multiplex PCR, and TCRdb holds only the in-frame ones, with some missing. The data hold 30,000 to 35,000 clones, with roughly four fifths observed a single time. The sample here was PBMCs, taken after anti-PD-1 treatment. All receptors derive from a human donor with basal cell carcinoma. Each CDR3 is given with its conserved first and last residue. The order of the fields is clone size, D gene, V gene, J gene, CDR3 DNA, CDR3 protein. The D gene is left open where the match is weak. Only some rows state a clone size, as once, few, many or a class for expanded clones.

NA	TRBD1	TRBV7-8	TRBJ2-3	TGTGCCAGCAGCCACCAAGACAGGGCAGATACGCAGTATTTT	CASSHQDRADTQYF
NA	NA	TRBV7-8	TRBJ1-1	TGTGCCAGCAGCTTAACTGGGCCGAGCACTGAAGCTTTCTTT	CASSLTGPSTEAFF
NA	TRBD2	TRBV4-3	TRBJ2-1	TGCGCCAGCAGCCAAGATACGGCGGGGGGTTACAATGAGCAGTTCTTC	CASSQDTAGGYNEQFF
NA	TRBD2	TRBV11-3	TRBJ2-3	TGTGCCAGCAGCTTGGGTACTAGCGGGCGTACAGATACGCAGTATTTT	CASSLGTSGRTDTQYF
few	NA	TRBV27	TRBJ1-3	TGTGCCAGCAGATTGACCGGGAGCTCTGGAAACACCATATATTTT	CASRLTGSSGNTIYF
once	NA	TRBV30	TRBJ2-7	TGTGCCTGGAGTGTAACAGGCTACGAGCAGTACTTC	CAWSVTGYEQYF
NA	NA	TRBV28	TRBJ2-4	TGTGCCAGCACAGGGGGGGGAAACATTCAGTACTTC	CASTGGGNIQYF
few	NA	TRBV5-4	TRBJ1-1	TGTGCCAGCAGCCGGGACGTAAGGAACACTGAAGCTTTCTTT	CASSRDVRNTEAFF
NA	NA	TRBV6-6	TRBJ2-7	TGTGCCAGCAGTTACGACGGCAGACGGGGCTACGAGCAGTACTTC	CASSYDGRRGYEQYF
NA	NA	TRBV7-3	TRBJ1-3	TGTGCCAGCAGCGGAGGGGACCGATTCTCTGGAAACACCATATATTTT	CASSGGDRFSGNTIYF
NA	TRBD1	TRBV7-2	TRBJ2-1	TGTGCCAGCAGCTCACGACAGGGCAGCTCCTACAATGAGCAGTTCTTC	CASSSRQGSSYNEQFF
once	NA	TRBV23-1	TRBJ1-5	TGCGCCAGCAGTTCGGGGAAAGTCCAGGTGAGCAATCAGCCCCAGCATTTT	CASSSGKVQVSNQPQHF
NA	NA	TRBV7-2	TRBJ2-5	TGTGCCAGCAGCTTAGGAATCGGCAAGTGGGAGACCCAGTACTTC	CASSLGIGKWETQYF
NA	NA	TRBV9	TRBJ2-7	TGTGCCAGCAGCCCTACAGGGTCCTCCTACGAGCAGTACTTC	CASSPTGSSYEQYF
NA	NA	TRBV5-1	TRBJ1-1	TGCGCCAGCAGTAGCGTAGTGAACACTGAAGCTTTCTTT	CASSSVVNTEAFF
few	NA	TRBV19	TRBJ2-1	TGTGCCAGTAGTATTCGGGTTGGTCCCTCGGATGAGCAGTTCTTC	CASSIRVGPSDEQFF
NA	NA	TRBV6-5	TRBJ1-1	TGTGCCAGCGTTAACTCCAGGGTGAGGGCTTTCTTT	CASVNSRVRAFF
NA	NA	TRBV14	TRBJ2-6	TGTGCCAGCAGCCAAGTTGGATCCGGGGCCAACGTCCTGACTTTC	CASSQVGSGANVLTF
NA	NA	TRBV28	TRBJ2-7	TGTGCCAGCAGTCGGATTAGAGGGAGGTTAGGCGAGCAGTACTTC	CASSRIRGRLGEQYF
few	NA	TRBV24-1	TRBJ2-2	TGTGCCACGGTCTCCCGTGGGGGCAACGGGGAGCTGTTTTTT	CATVSRGGNGELFF
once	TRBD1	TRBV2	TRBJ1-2	TGTGCCAGCAGGGGACAGGGGCTCTCTAACTATGGCTACACCTTC	CASRGQGLSNYGYTF
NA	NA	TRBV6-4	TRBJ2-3	TGTGCCAGCACCCAAAACGGGGGCGATGGAACAGATACGCAGTATTTT	CASTQNGGDGTDTQYF
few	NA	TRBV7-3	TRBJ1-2	TGTGCCAGCAGCCCCCAACCAGGGTATGGCTACACCTTC	CASSPQPGYGYTF
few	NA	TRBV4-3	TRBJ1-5	TGCGCCAGCAGCGGGGGTCCGAATCAGCCCCAGCATTTT	CASSGGPNQPQHF
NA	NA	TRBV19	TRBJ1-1	TGTGCCAGTAGTATAGATGTAAGTTTGGACACTGAAGCTTTCTTT	CASSIDVSLDTEAFF
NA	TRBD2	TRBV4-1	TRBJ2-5	TGCGCCAGCAGCCACCAGGGAGGGAGAAGGGGTAAGGAGGAGACCCAGTACTTC	CASSHQGGRRGKEETQYF
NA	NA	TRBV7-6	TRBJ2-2	TGTGCCAGCAGCCATTCTAGGAGGAACACCGGGGAGCTGTTTTTT	CASSHSRRNTGELFF
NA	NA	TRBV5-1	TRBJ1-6	TGCGCCAACAGCTTGGAGCCACCACGTTCCTCCTATAATTCACCCCTCCACTTT	CANSLEPPRSSYNSPLHF
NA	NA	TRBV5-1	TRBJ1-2	TGCGCCAGCAGCTTGGAGGGAGTAGGGGGTGGCTACACCTTC	CASSLEGVGGGYTF
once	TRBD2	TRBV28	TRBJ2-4	TGTGCCAGCACCCGAGGGCTAGCGGGGGGGCCGGCCAAAAACATTCAGTACTTC	CASTRGLAGGPAKNIQYF
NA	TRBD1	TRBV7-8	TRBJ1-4	TGTGCCAGCAGCTTGGGGCAGGGGGAATCTAATGAAAAACTGTTTTTT	CASSLGQGESNEKLFF
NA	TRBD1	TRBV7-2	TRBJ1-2	TGTGCCAGCACCCCCCTCGGGACAGGGCGGAAGGGCTACACCTTC	CASTPLGTGRKGYTF
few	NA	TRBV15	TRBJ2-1	TGTGCCACCAGCGTCGCAGACAGGCCTTACAATGAGCAGTTCTTC	CATSVADRPYNEQFF
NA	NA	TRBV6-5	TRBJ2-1	TGTGCCAGCAGTTACTCTCCCAGTAGCTCCTACAATGAGCAGTTCTTC	CASSYSPSSSYNEQFF
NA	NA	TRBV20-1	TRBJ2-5	TGCAGTGCACAGCTCGGGGAGACCCAGTACTTC	CSAQLGETQYF
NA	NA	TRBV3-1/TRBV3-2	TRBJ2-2	TGTGCCAGCAGCCTAACACTGGGGCCCGGGGAGCTGTTTTTT	CASSLTLGPGELFF
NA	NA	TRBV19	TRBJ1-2	TGTGCCAGTAGCCCTCCAGGGGTCGCCGGCTATGGCTACACCTTC	CASSPPGVAGYGYTF
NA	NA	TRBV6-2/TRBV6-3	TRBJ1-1	TGTGCCAGCAGTTCCAGGGTCCCGAACACTGAAGCTTTCTTT	CASSSRVPNTEAFF
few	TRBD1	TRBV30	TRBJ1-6	TGTGCCTGGGGACGAGGGGGCCGGAATTCACCCCTCCACTTT	CAWGRGGRNSPLHF
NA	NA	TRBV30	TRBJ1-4	TGTGCCTGGAGCGCCCCAGGTTCCACTAATGAAAAACTGTTTTTT	CAWSAPGSTNEKLFF
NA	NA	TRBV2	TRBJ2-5	TGTGCCAGCAGCCTACTTAGGCAAGAAGAGACCCAGTACTTC	CASSLLRQEETQYF
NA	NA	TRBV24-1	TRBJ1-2	TGTGCCACCAGTGATTTGGACAGTAAGGGCTACACCTTC	CATSDLDSKGYTF
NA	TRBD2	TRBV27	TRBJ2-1	TGTGCCAGCAGTTACTTGGGGACTAGATCCTACAATGAGCAGTTCTTC	CASSYLGTRSYNEQFF
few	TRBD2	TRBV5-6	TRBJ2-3	TGTGCCAGCAGCTCGTTAAGGGGCGGGGGTTCCACAGATACGCAGTATTTT	CASSSLRGGGSTDTQYF
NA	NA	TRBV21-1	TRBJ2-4	TGTGCCAGCAGCAAAGAGTCTTCGGAGACTAATCCTCTTCTAGCCAAAAACATTCAGTACTTC	CASSKESSETNPLLAKNIQYF
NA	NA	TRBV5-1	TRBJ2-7	TGCGCCAGCAGCTTGGGAGGGACCTTCTACGAGCAGTACTTC	CASSLGGTFYEQYF
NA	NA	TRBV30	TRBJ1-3	TGTGCCTGGAGTGTGAATTCTGGAAACACCATATATTTT	CAWSVNSGNTIYF
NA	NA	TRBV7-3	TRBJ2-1	TGTGCCAGCAGCTTCAACCGGGGGCGCGACAATGAGCAGTTCTTC	CASSFNRGRDNEQFF
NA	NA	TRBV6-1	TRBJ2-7	TGTGCCAGCAGTGTCTTACAGGGGAGCGGGAGTACGTACGAGCAGTACTTC	CASSVLQGSGSTYEQYF
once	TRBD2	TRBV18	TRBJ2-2	TGTGCCAGCTCACCGGGACTAGCGGGAGTAGGCACCGGGGAGCTGTTTTTT	CASSPGLAGVGTGELFF
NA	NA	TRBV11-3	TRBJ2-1	TGTGCCAGCAGCTACCCGGGATACAATGAGCAGTTCTTC	CASSYPGYNEQFF
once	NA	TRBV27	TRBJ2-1	TGTGCCAGCAGTTTATCCCTTAACAGGGCCTCCTACAATGAGCAGTTCTTC	CASSLSLNRASYNEQFF
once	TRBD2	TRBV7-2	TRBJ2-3	TGTGCCAGCAGACCTCCGGGACTAGACTCGCAGTATTTT	CASRPPGLDSQYF
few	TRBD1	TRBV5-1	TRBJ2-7	TGCGCCAGCAGCTTGGAAAACACAGGGGGCGGGTACGAGCAGTACTTC	CASSLENTGGGYEQYF